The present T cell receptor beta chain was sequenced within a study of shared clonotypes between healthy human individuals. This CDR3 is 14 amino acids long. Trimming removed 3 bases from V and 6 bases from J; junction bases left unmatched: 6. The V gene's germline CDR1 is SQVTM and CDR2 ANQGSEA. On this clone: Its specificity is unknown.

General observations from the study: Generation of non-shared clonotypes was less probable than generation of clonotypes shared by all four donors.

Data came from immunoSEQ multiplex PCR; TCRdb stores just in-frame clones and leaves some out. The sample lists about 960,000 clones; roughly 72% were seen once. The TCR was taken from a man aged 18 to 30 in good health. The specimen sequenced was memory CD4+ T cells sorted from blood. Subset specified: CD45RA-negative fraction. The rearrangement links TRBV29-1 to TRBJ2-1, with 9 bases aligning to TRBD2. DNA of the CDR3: TGCAGCGTTGACAGGGCGGGAGGGTCCAATGAGCAGTTCTTC. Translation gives CSVDRAGGSNEQFF.